This TCR beta chain is drawn from a study of beta chain features in type 1 diabetes. Study in general: Examination spanned about 99 million sorted cells from all samples.

The CDR3 length is 16 residues. Per germline, CDR1 SNHLY and CDR2 FYNNEI. V lost 5 bases to trimming and J lost 6 bases; unmatched junction nucleotides: 14. Each donor gave one heparinised blood draw averaging about 116 mL. Via CD45RO/CCR7/CD25/CD127/CD95/CD27, cells of the CD4+ naive, central memory, regulatory and stem cell-like memory subsets were sorted. In its sample, this clone was seen a few times. The whole isolated RNA underwent reverse transcription, so sequencing captured expressed TCRB transcripts. Using immunoSEQ multiplex PCR, the repertoire was profiled, and TCRdb retains in-frame clones only, with some absent. The sample comprises roughly 240,000 clones, 11% to 15% of which are singletons, and more than 0.02% rests with the top ten.

What was sequenced was naive CD4+ T cells from blood. The chain uses TRBV2 and TRBJ2-3; 7 bases align to TRBD2. The receptor's source is a woman in her 40s in good health. CDR3 coding DNA: TGTGCCAGCAGTTCGTTATTATTACCCGGGGGGGATACGCAGTATTTT. Its protein is CASSSLLLPGGDTQYF.